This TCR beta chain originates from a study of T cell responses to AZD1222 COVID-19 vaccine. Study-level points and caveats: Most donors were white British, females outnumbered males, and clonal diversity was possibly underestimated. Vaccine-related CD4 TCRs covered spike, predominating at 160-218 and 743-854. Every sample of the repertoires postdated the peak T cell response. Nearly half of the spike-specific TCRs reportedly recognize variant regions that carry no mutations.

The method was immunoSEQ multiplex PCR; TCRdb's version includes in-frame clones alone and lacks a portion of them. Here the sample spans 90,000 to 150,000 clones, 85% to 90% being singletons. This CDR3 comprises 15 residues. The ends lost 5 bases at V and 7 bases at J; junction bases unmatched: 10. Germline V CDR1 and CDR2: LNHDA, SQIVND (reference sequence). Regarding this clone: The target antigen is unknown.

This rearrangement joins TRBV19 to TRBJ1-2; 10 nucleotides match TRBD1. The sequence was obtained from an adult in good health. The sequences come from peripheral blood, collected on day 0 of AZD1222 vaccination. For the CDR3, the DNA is TGTGCCAGTAGTCTCCCGACAGGGGGCGAAATTGGCTACACCTTC. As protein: CASSLPTGGEIGYTF.